Detailed here is one TCR beta chain. This specimen comes from a study of siplizumab effects on memory and regulatory T cells. In germline, CDR1 is LNHDA, CDR2 SQIVND (reference sequence). Trimming stripped 10 bases from V and 4 bases from J, with 17 bases between. The length of the CDR3 is 13 residues. Repertoires were generated with immunoSEQ multiplex PCR, while TCRdb's copy carries only in-frame clones and drops some. The table lists about 66,000 clones, around 96% of them singletons. This clonotype was sampled from a human donor in good health. The material sequenced was naive CD8+ T cells sorted from blood. V gene TRBV19 combines with J gene TRBJ2-7; D is perhaps TRBD1 (6 bases). In DNA, the CDR3 is TGTGCCACCGCTCAGGGGAATGGGTACGAGCAGTACTTC. Its protein product is CATAQGNGYEQYF.